This is a list of T cell receptor beta chains from one sample in a study of Ad26.COV2.S vaccination and SARS-CoV-2 variants. TCRdb's copy holds only in-frame clones and misses some; the assay was immunoSEQ multiplex PCR. The sample gives approximately 410,000 clones, more than 75% of which show up once; 3.6% is in the top ten. This material consisted of peripheral blood, taken in a trial of Ad26.COV2.S vaccine versus placebo. The receptors shown here come from a person between 18 and 65 years old who received the Ad26.COV2.S COVID-19 vaccine or a placebo. Both conserved end residues are part of each CDR3. D genes are given only for firm matches. Size values are once, few and many counts, or a class for expanded clones, and some rows have none.

CDR3 DNA,CDR3 protein,D gene,V gene,J gene,clone size
TGTGCCTGGAGTGGGGGTCAGTGGGGTGGCTACACCTTC,CAWSGGQWGGYTF,.,TRBV30,TRBJ1-2,.
TGCAGCGTTGATTACAGCGACAATGAGCAGTTCTTC,CSVDYSDNEQFF,.,TRBV29-1,TRBJ2-1,.
TGTGCCAGTAGTTTAAAGGCCCTCGGGGTGGCGCCCTACGAGCAGTACTTC,CASSLKALGVAPYEQYF,.,TRBV19,TRBJ2-7,.
TGTGCCAGCAGCTCCCGGGGGACTATGTCCTACGAGCAGTACTTC,CASSSRGTMSYEQYF,TRBD2,TRBV7-9,TRBJ2-7,.
TGTGCCAGCAATTCCGATAGACAGGGTAGTGGACTCGATGGCTACACCTTC,CASNSDRQGSGLDGYTF,TRBD1,TRBV28,TRBJ1-2,.
TGCGCCAGCAGCCAGACCCGGACGGGCGCCTACGAGCAGTACTTC,CASSQTRTGAYEQYF,.,TRBV4-3,TRBJ2-7,.
TGTGCCAGTAGCATACCAAACCTGTCAGACGAGCAGTACTTC,CASSIPNLSDEQYF,.,TRBV19,TRBJ2-7,.
TGTGCCAGCAGCGCTTTGGGGGCTAATGAAAAACTGTTTTTT,CASSALGANEKLFF,.,TRBV9,TRBJ1-4,.
TGCAGTGCTCCGGAGGAATACGAGCAGTACTTC,CSAPEEYEQYF,.,TRBV20-1,TRBJ2-7,.
TGTGCCACCAGCGGGTCAGACTATCCAAGGAACAATGAGCAGTTCTTC,CATSGSDYPRNNEQFF,.,TRBV15,TRBJ2-1,.
TGTGCCAGCAGCTTTGGGGATGCGACAGGGTCCCAGCCCCAGCATTTT,CASSFGDATGSQPQHF,TRBD1,TRBV7-2,TRBJ1-5,.
TGTGCCAGCAGCCCCTTCCCGGTCCGAGAGTCTGAAGCTTTCTTT,CASSPFPVRESEAFF,.,TRBV5-4,TRBJ1-1,.
TGTGCCGGACTTTCGGGACAGGGCACAGATACGCAGTATTTT,CAGLSGQGTDTQYF,TRBD1,TRBV7-8,TRBJ2-3,.
TGTGCCAGTGATGGAAGGGGACAGGGGGGGACCGGGGAGCTGTTTTTT,CASDGRGQGGTGELFF,TRBD1,TRBV2,TRBJ2-2,.
TGTGCCAGCAGTTTAGCGGGGAGTTTGGGTAGAACCATATATTTT,CASSLAGSLGRTIYF,.,TRBV28,TRBJ1-3,.
TGTGCCAGCAGCTTGGCAGGGGATAGAACGAACACCGGGGAGCTGTTTTTT,CASSLAGDRTNTGELFF,.,TRBV7-8,TRBJ2-2,.
TGTGCCAGCAGTGAGGAAGGGTTCTATGGCTACACCTTC,CASSEEGFYGYTF,.,TRBV5-6,TRBJ1-2,.
TGCGGAACCCGGGGGGCTCCCGGGGAAGAGACCCAGTACTTC,CGTRGAPGEETQYF,.,TRBV5-1,TRBJ2-5,once
TGTGCCAGCAGCTCATCGCGAGGCGGGGGCTGGCTGGGCACAGATACGCAGTATTTT,CASSSSRGGGWLGTDTQYF,.,TRBV11-3,TRBJ2-3,.
TGTGCCAGCAGCCCACAGGGGATACGTGCCACCGGGGAGCTGTTTTTT,CASSPQGIRATGELFF,TRBD1,TRBV7-2,TRBJ2-2,.
TGTGCCTGGAGTTCCATGAACACCGGGGAGCTGTTTTTT,CAWSSMNTGELFF,.,TRBV30,TRBJ2-2,once
TGTGCCAGCAGCCGGGGGCTGTATAGGGAGGGGCTCGTCGGCTACACCTTC,CASSRGLYREGLVGYTF,.,TRBV7-2,TRBJ1-2,.
TGTGCCAGCAGCCAAGCGAATCGGGGGCCTGGAAACACCATATATTTT,CASSQANRGPGNTIYF,.,TRBV4-2,TRBJ1-3,once
TGTGCCAGCAGTTTCCAGCCGAACACTGAAGCTTTCTTT,CASSFQPNTEAFF,.,TRBV12-3/TRBV12-4,TRBJ1-1,.
TGTGCCAGCAGCACGTTCGACAGGACCACAGATACGCAGTATTTT,CASSTFDRTTDTQYF,.,TRBV7-3,TRBJ2-3,.
TGCGCCAGCAGCGAACAGGGCGGGGGCGAGTACTTC,CASSEQGGGEYF,.,TRBV5-1,TRBJ2-7,once
TGTGCCAGCAGCCCCCCCGCCCGGGGACGGAATCAGCCCCAGCATTTT,CASSPPARGRNQPQHF,.,TRBV28,TRBJ1-5,.
TGCGCCAGCAGCACTGAGACAGGGGGCGAGGTAGTAGCCTATGGCTACACCTTC,CASSTETGGEVVAYGYTF,TRBD1,TRBV5-1,TRBJ1-2,.
TGCGCCAGCAGCCAAAGATTGGGGACCGGGACAGGGTCAGATACGCAGTATTTT,CASSQRLGTGTGSDTQYF,TRBD1,TRBV4-1,TRBJ2-3,.
TGTGCCATCAGTGACCGAGGGGGGGGGACAGATACGCAGTATTTT,CAISDRGGGTDTQYF,.,TRBV10-3,TRBJ2-3,.
TGTGCCAGCAGCTTAGCCACGGGGATGGCAGGGAGAGGAAACACCATATATTTT,CASSLATGMAGRGNTIYF,.,TRBV7-2,TRBJ1-3,few
TGTGCCAGCAGCTCCAGGACTGATCAGCCCCAGCATTTT,CASSSRTDQPQHF,.,TRBV7-2,TRBJ1-5,many
TGTGCCAGCAGCTTAGCGCCGGGCACTGAAGCTTTCTTT,CASSLAPGTEAFF,.,TRBV11-1,TRBJ1-1,.
TGTGCCAGCAGCTTGGACGCCTCCTATGGCTACACCTTC,CASSLDASYGYTF,.,TRBV7-2,TRBJ1-2,.
TGTGCCAGCAGTCTCGACAGGGTGGACACTGAAGCTTTCTTT,CASSLDRVDTEAFF,TRBD1,TRBV2,TRBJ1-1,.
TGTGCCAGCAGCTTAGGCGACAGGGTTGGTGGCTACACCTTC,CASSLGDRVGGYTF,TRBD1,TRBV13,TRBJ1-2,.
TGTGCCAGCAGTTACGGGTCCGGGGAGCTGTTTTTT,CASSYGSGELFF,.,TRBV6-2/TRBV6-3,TRBJ2-2,.
TGTGCCAGCAGCGTAGAGAGGGCAGATACGCAGTATTTT,CASSVERADTQYF,.,TRBV9,TRBJ2-3,.
TGTGCCAGCACCCTTGGGAGTGGGTTCAACTCACCCCTCCACTTT,CASTLGSGFNSPLHF,.,TRBV6-5,TRBJ1-6,.
TGTGCCATCAGGGGGGACAGTCAAGAGACCCAGTACTTC,CAIRGDSQETQYF,TRBD1,TRBV10-3,TRBJ2-5,.
TGTGCCAGCAGCTACTATGACAGGGGTGGCTACACCTTC,CASSYYDRGGYTF,TRBD1,TRBV7-2,TRBJ1-2,.
TGTGCCAGCATCCTGACGGCCGGCTCCTACGAGCAGTACTTC,CASILTAGSYEQYF,.,TRBV28,TRBJ2-7,.
TGTGCCAGCAGTTTATCCACAGGGGGCCTCCGTGAAGATACGCAGTATTTT,CASSLSTGGLREDTQYF,TRBD1,TRBV28,TRBJ2-3,.
TGTGCCAGCAGCCGGACTAGCGGGGGGATCGAGACCCAGTACTTC,CASSRTSGGIETQYF,TRBD2,TRBV5-6,TRBJ2-5,.
TGTGCCAGTAGTATAGGGCAGGGGGAACGGACCAGGGAGCTGTTTTTT,CASSIGQGERTRELFF,TRBD1,TRBV19,TRBJ2-2,once
TGTGCCAGCAGTTACGGGACAGGGGACTACAATGAGCAGTTCTTC,CASSYGTGDYNEQFF,TRBD1,TRBV6-5,TRBJ2-1,.
TGTGCCATCAGTGAGCGACTTTTAAAAAATGAAAAACTGTTTTTT,CAISERLLKNEKLFF,.,TRBV10-3,TRBJ1-4,.
TGTGCCAGCAGCCCCACTAGCGATGAGCAGTTCTTC,CASSPTSDEQFF,TRBD2,TRBV7-2,TRBJ2-1,.
TGTGCCAGCAGCGCACGAGGCAACCATCAGCCCCAGCATTTT,CASSARGNHQPQHF,.,TRBV28,TRBJ1-5,.
TGTGCCACCAGCAGGGGGGCCCGAAAGGGAGAAAAACTGTTTTTT,CATSRGARKGEKLFF,.,TRBV15,TRBJ1-4,.
TGTGCCAGTAGTATAGAAGGGTCTAGCGGCAGCACAGATACGCAGTATTTT,CASSIEGSSGSTDTQYF,TRBD2,TRBV19,TRBJ2-3,.
TGCAGCGTTGCCCTGGACTGGTCCTACGAGCAGTACTTC,CSVALDWSYEQYF,.,TRBV29-1,TRBJ2-7,few
TGTGCCAGCAGCCTCGGGACTAGTGTGGTCTACGAGCAGTACTTC,CASSLGTSVVYEQYF,TRBD2,TRBV7-2,TRBJ2-7,once